This T cell receptor beta chain originates from a study of blood T cell repertoires in COVID-19. The CDR3 spans 13 residues. CDR1 is MDHEN, CDR2 SYDVKM, per germline. The V segment lost 8 bases and the J segment 8 bases; nucleotides outside the gene matches: 7. Recruitment covered 20 to 25 US areas and drew participants whose ages spanned about 18 to 90 years. In the original analysis: Nucleated cell number was recorded as an estimate derived from reference gene primer amplification. Here immunoSEQ multiplex PCR was the method, and the copy in TCRdb shows in-frame clones only, minus some. V, J and clone size derive from that table, while D and trimming were established from the DNA sequence. The table records roughly 400,000 clones, approximately 90% of them present only once.

What was sequenced was PBMCs or T cells enriched from blood (not recorded which). The chain recombines TRBV28 with TRBJ1-4, with 8 positions matching TRBD1. The receptor was derived from a woman aged 18-30 years who had been exposed to COVID-19. This CDR3 is CASGQGVEEKLFF. In nucleotides, the CDR3 is TGTGCCAGCGGACAGGGAGTTGAAGAAAAACTGTTTTTT.